A selection of T cell receptor beta chains follows, all from one sample in a study of blood T cell repertoires in COVID-19. Some clones are missing from TCRdb's copy, which holds only in-frame ones; the method was immunoSEQ multiplex PCR. The sample has roughly 260,000 clones, 86% seen once. The sequenced sample consisted of PBMCs or T cells enriched from blood (not recorded which). The receptors shown here come from a woman between 18 and 30 years old who had recovered from COVID-19. Both conserved end residues are part of each CDR3. The D gene is left open where the match is weak. Size tells how often a clone was seen (once, few, many) or the class of an expanded clone, and some rows leave it out.

d_gene	len	abundance	j_gene	v_gene	CDR3nt	CDR3aa
TRBD1	16	NA	TRBJ2-2	TRBV5-1	TGCGCCAGCAGCTCCGGGGACAGGGGGCCAGCCGGGGAGCTGTTTTTT	CASSSGDRGPAGELFF
NA	14	NA	TRBJ2-7	TRBV27	TGTGCCAGCAAAGTCCCCGGGAGCGGCTACGAGCAGTACTTC	CASKVPGSGYEQYF
NA	15	NA	TRBJ1-6	TRBV5-4	TGTGCCAGCAGCCCCTCCCGACACGACAATTCACCCCTCCACTTT	CASSPSRHDNSPLHF
TRBD2	15	NA	TRBJ2-3	TRBV18	TGTGCCAGCTCAGGGACTAGCGGGGGCACAGATACGCAGTATTTT	CASSGTSGGTDTQYF
NA	13	NA	TRBJ1-6	TRBV2	TGTGCCAGCACTCGCATCCGTGCTACCCCCCTCCACTTT	CASTRIRATPLHF
NA	14	once	TRBJ1-1	TRBV4-1	TGCGCCAGCGCTTGGGACATCGGAGACACTGAAGCTTTCTTT	CASAWDIGDTEAFF
TRBD1	14	NA	TRBJ1-4	TRBV5-4	TGTGCCAGCAGCTCGAGGACAGGGGGCGAAAAACTGTTTTTT	CASSSRTGGEKLFF
NA	13	few	TRBJ2-5	TRBV29-1	TGCAGCGTTGGGCAGAACCCCTCCGAGACCCAGTACTTC	CSVGQNPSETQYF
TRBD2	15	NA	TRBJ2-1	TRBV15	TGTGCCACCAGCAGAGTCTCGGGAGGGCCCAATGAGCAGTTCTTC	CATSRVSGGPNEQFF
NA	14	NA	TRBJ2-1	TRBV30	TGTGCCTGGACCGTTAGCGGATTCGGGGGAGAGCAGTTCTTC	CAWTVSGFGGEQFF
TRBD2	16	NA	TRBJ2-5	TRBV4-3	TGCGCCAGCAGCCAAGGCCTCGGGGGGGGCGGAGAGACCCAGTACTTC	CASSQGLGGGGETQYF
NA	15	NA	TRBJ1-3	TRBV15	TGTGCCACCAGCAGCAGTTACAGGGAGGGAAACACCATATATTTT	CATSSSYREGNTIYF
TRBD1	15	once	TRBJ2-7	TRBV29-1	TGCAGCACTGAAGAGCCCGGGACAGGGGGTTACGAGCAGTACTTC	CSTEEPGTGGYEQYF
TRBD1	15	NA	TRBJ1-5	TRBV18	TGTGCCAGCTCTTCCGGGACAGGGACCTATCAGCCCCAGCATTTT	CASSSGTGTYQPQHF
NA	15	NA	TRBJ2-7	TRBV19	TGTGCCAGTAGTATGGCAGGGGACGGCACCTACGAGCAGTACTTC	CASSMAGDGTYEQYF
NA	15	few	TRBJ2-2	TRBV5-1	TGCGCCAGCAGCTCCCAGGGGAGGGACACCGGGGAGCTGTTTTTT	CASSSQGRDTGELFF
TRBD2	14	NA	TRBJ2-5	TRBV19	TGTGCCAGTAGTTTACTAGCGGGGGATGAGACCCAGTACTTC	CASSLLAGDETQYF
TRBD2	16	NA	TRBJ2-1	TRBV10-3	TGTGCCATCAGTGAAGTTCGGCTAGCGGGATACAATGAGCAGTTCTTC	CAISEVRLAGYNEQFF
NA	17	NA	TRBJ2-2	TRBV24-1	TGTGCCACCAGTGATTGGCGGGGGCGTACGAACACCGGGGAGCTGTTTTTT	CATSDWRGRTNTGELFF
NA	14	once	TRBJ2-7	TRBV27	TGTGCCACCAAAGGCGGGACCCCCTTTTCCGAGCAGTACTTC	CATKGGTPFSEQYF
NA	14	NA	TRBJ1-1	TRBV6-5	TGTGCCAGCAGTCTTTTACAGGAGAACACTGAAGCTTTCTTT	CASSLLQENTEAFF
TRBD2	15	once	TRBJ2-7	TRBV14	TGTGCCAGCAGCCAAGGACTAGCGGGAGTATACGAGCAGTACTTC	CASSQGLAGVYEQYF
NA	17	NA	TRBJ2-2	TRBV28	TGTGCCAGCAGTTCATCGACAGGACCTAGTCGTTTCGGGGAGCTGTTTTTT	CASSSSTGPSRFGELFF
TRBD1	17	NA	TRBJ1-6	TRBV14	TGTGCCAGCAGCCAAGACCAGGGGGGCGGAAGGAATTCACCCCTCCACTTT	CASSQDQGGGRNSPLHF
TRBD2	17	NA	TRBJ2-7	TRBV6-1	TGTGCCAGCAGTGAAGGGACCCCGGGACTAGCCCCCTACGAGCAGTACTTC	CASSEGTPGLAPYEQYF
TRBD2	16	NA	TRBJ2-1	TRBV5-1	TGCGCCAGCAGCTGGAATCCGGGACTAGCGGAGAATGAGCAGTTCTTC	CASSWNPGLAENEQFF
TRBD2	15	NA	TRBJ2-5	TRBV18	TGTGCCAGCTCACCTAGCCGGGAGGCCCGGGAGACCCAGTACTTC	CASSPSREARETQYF